Below, 30 T cell receptor beta chains from the same sample are listed, as sequenced in a study of T cell responses to AZD1222 COVID-19 vaccine. Profiled with immunoSEQ multiplex PCR; TCRdb holds only in-frame clones, not every one. Here the sample spans 83,000 or so clones, about 82% being singletons. The sample here was peripheral blood, taken on day 0 of AZD1222 vaccination. The receptors shown here come from an adult in good health.

This chain links TRBV5-1 with TRBJ1-1, with D perhaps matching TRBD1 (6 bases). Germline-derived CDR1 and CDR2 are SGHRS and YFSETQ. The CDR3 runs to 15 residues. The V end was cut by 4 bases, the J end by 6 bases, with 19 bases between. This CDR3 is CASSLSTGLEAEAFF. The CDR3 DNA follows: TGCGCCAGCAGCCTATCGACAGGCCTGGAGGCTGAAGCTTTCTTT.

The chain has TRBV5-4 and TRBJ1-1, with no clear D. The length of the CDR3 is 12 residues. V lost 0 bases and J lost 8, with 8 bases in between. From germline, CDR1 is SGHNT and CDR2 YYREEE (reference sequence). This CDR3 reads CASSLVPTEAFF. The CDR3 DNA reads as TGTGCCAGCAGCTTGGTCCCCACGGAAGCTTTCTTT.

This clone was recorded only once. As DNA, the CDR3 is TGTGCTAGTGGTTTGGTTTCCGGGACCAGATATGAAAAACTGTTTTTT. Residues: CASGLVSGTRYEKLFF. The V gene is TRBV12-5, the J gene TRBJ1-4; tentatively, D is TRBD1 (5 bases). Germline values: CDR1 LGHNT, CDR2 FRNRAP. Trimming cost V 0 bases and J 6 bases, with 14 bases left between them. The CDR3 extends over 16 amino acids.

As concerns this clone: This is likely a read error, given that the CDR3 carries no conserved phenylalanine or tryptophan at its end. No DNA is shown, since the ends of the CDR3 on it are uncertain; the CDR3 is the one TCRdb lists. The rearrangement joins TRBV10-1 to TRBJ1-2; the tabulated D call, TRBD1, remains unverified against the DNA. Termini included, the CDR3 measures 9 amino acids. Germline V gene lookup returns CDR1 WNHNN and CDR2 SYGVQD (reference sequence). The CDR3 is CASSGRVWN.

This clone was observed a handful of times. The chain has TRBV7-9 and TRBJ1-2; possibly TRBD1 for D (6 bases). Germline V gives CDR1 SEHNR, CDR2 FQNEAQ (reference sequence). Trimming removed 1 base from V and 6 bases from J, with 12 bases in between. This CDR3 comprises 14 residues. The CDR3 DNA reads TGTGCCAGCAGCTTAGGAGGGGGGAAGGATGGCTACACCTTC. It translates to CASSLGGGKDGYTF. The whole variable domain, remainder taken from reference TRBV7-9 and TRBJ1-2, is DTGVSQNPRHKITKRGQNVTFRCDPISEHNRLYWYRQTLGQGPEFLTYFQNEAQLEKSRLLSDRFSAERPKGSFSTLEIQRTEQGDSAMYLCASSLGGGKDGYTFGSGTRLTVV.

As concerns this clone: This CDR3 is also generated by other DNA sequences in the sample. The rearrangement links TRBV18 to TRBJ2-2; 9 nucleotides agree with TRBD1. Germline-derived CDR1 and CDR2 are KGHSH and LQKENI. V lost 3 bases to trimming and J lost 5 bases; unmatched junction nucleotides: 4. CDR3 length: 15 residues. The CDR3 protein is CASSPGQGRTGELFF. In DNA form, the CDR3 reads TGTGCCAGCTCACCTGGACAGGGGAGGACCGGGGAGCTGTTTTTT.

The J gene is TRBJ2-6, the V gene TRBV5-1, with 9 bases identical to TRBD1. The CDR3 runs 18 residues. Unmatched junction bases numbered 4, after V lost 0 bases and J lost 0 bases. Germline-derived CDR1 and CDR2 are SGHRS and YFSETQ. The CDR3 DNA is TGCGCCAGCAGCTTGGTCCCGGGACAGGGCTCTGGGGCCAACGTCCTGACTTTC. Its protein product is CASSLVPGQGSGANVLTF.

The chain employs TRBV19 and TRBJ2-7, with D perhaps being TRBD1 or TRBD2 (6 bases each). CDR3 length equals 16 residues. Trimming shortened V by 7 bases and J by 3 bases, and 22 bases separated the two germline ends. Germline loops: CDR1 LNHDA, CDR2 SQIVND (reference sequence). CDR3 residues: CASTSRGLDGNYEQYF. In DNA form, the CDR3 reads TGTGCCAGTACCTCCCGGGGGCTGGACGGAAACTACGAGCAGTACTTC.

The J gene is TRBJ1-1, the V gene TRBV30; perhaps TRBD1 as D (6 bases). The V end was cut by 8 bases, the J end by 0 bases, with 7 bases between. The germline V gene encodes CDR1 GTSNPN and CDR2 SVGIG (reference sequence). The CDR3 contains 11 residues. As DNA, the CDR3 is TGTGCCAGGGGGATGAACACTGAAGCTTTCTTT. Translating it yields CARGMNTEAFF.

In its sample, this clone was seen once. V gene TRBV29-1 combines with J gene TRBJ2-2; D is unclear. V lost 4 bases to trimming and J lost 3 bases, with 12 bases between them. The CDR3 is 14 amino acids. Germline V lookup: CDR1 SQVTM, CDR2 ANQGSEA. CDR3 loop: CSVVPDGDTGELFF. The CDR3 DNA sequence: TGCAGCGTTGTTCCGGATGGCGACACCGGGGAGCTGTTTTTT.

The chain joins TRBV5-1 to TRBJ1-1, with D possibly TRBD1 on 5 matching bases. Germline V CDR1 and CDR2: SGHRS, YFSETQ. Trimming shortened V by 2 bases and J by 0 bases, and 8 bases separated the two germline ends. This CDR3 comprises 14 residues. CDR3 region: CASSFGTVNTEAFF. CDR3 in DNA: TGCGCCAGCAGCTTCGGGACGGTGAACACTGAAGCTTTCTTT.

The rearrangement links TRBV7-3 to TRBJ1-6, with 7 bases that match TRBD1. Trimming at V came to 2 bases and at J to 8 bases, leaving 0 bases not matched to a gene. CDR1 SGHTA and CDR2 FQGTGA come from the germline V gene. This CDR3 has 13 residues. CDR3 residues: CASSLQGDSPLHF. CDR3 nucleotide sequence: TGTGCCAGCAGCTTACAGGGGGATTCACCCCTCCACTTT.

The chain is built from TRBV11-3 and TRBJ2-5; possibly TRBD1 or TRBD2 for D (6 bases each). The CDR3 has 15 amino acids. Germline values: CDR1 SGHNT, CDR2 YENEEA. Trimming pared 1 base from V and 1 base from J, leaving 10 bases between. In DNA, the CDR3 is TGTGCCAGCAGCTTAGTTGGAGGGGGCCAAGAGACCCAGTACTTC. It encodes CASSLVGGGQETQYF.

V is TRBV11-3 and J is TRBJ2-2, with TRBD2 matching over 7 bases. The CDR3 runs to 17 residues. The J segment lost 6 bases and the V segment lost 1 base, leaving 11 bases of the junction unmatched. Germline V gives CDR1 SGHNT, CDR2 YENEEA. The CDR3 DNA reads TGTGCCAGCAGCTTAGGGGTTCAGCGGGATTTACCCGGGGAGCTGTTTTTT. Protein: CASSLGVQRDLPGELFF.

This chain connects TRBV5-6 to TRBJ2-2; 9 bases agree with TRBD1. CDR3 length: 15 residues. CDR1 is SGHDT and CDR2 is YYEEEE in the germline V gene. The V and J ends lost 4 bases and 7 bases, in that order; junction bases with no gene match: 8. CDR3 loop: CASSVPQGAGGELFF. DNA for the CDR3: TGTGCCAGCAGCGTACCACAGGGGGCGGGCGGGGAGCTGTTTTTT.

This chain links TRBV6-5 with TRBJ1-1, with D maybe TRBD1 (6 bases). Germline V gene sequence: CDR1 MNHEY, CDR2 SVGAGI. This CDR3 has 13 residues. V lost 6 bases and J lost 6, with 14 bases in between. The CDR3 sequence: CASSRGQIPEAFF. The CDR3 DNA sequence: TGTGCCAGCAGCCGCGGACAGATACCTGAAGCTTTCTTT.

The rearrangement uses TRBV2 and TRBJ1-2, with 9 bases fitting TRBD1. CDR3 length equals 15 residues. In germline, CDR1 is SNHLY, CDR2 FYNNEI. V lost 8 bases to trimming and J lost 1 base; unmatched junction nucleotides: 8. The CDR3 nucleotides read TGTGCCAGCGTACCGGGACAGGGAAATAACTATGGCTACACCTTC. Amino acids: CASVPGQGNNYGYTF.

The gene calls are TRBV2 and TRBJ2-7, with TRBD1 as a possible D gene (6 bases). This CDR3 is built from 14 residues. The V gene's germline CDR1 is SNHLY and CDR2 FYNNEI. The ends were cut back, 6 bases at V and 4 bases at J, with 16 bases in the middle. For the CDR3, the DNA is TGTGCCAGCAGGATGGGACAAGCGACGTACGAGCAGTACTTC. Translating it yields CASRMGQATYEQYF.

CDR3 amino acids: CASSFEKTDSYGYTF. The CDR3 region has the DNA TGTGCCAGCAGCTTCGAGAAGACAGATTCTTATGGCTACACCTTC. V gene TRBV7-9 combines with J gene TRBJ1-2, with a possible D match to TRBD1 (5 bases). In germline, CDR1 is SEHNR, CDR2 FQNEAQ (reference sequence). This CDR3 region has 15 residues. Trimming removed 3 bases at V and 5 bases at J, with 16 bases between.

The rearrangement links TRBV7-2 to TRBJ1-3; D is uncertain. The germline gives CDR1 SGHTA, CDR2 FQGNSA. The V and J ends lost 2 bases and 0 bases respectively, with 17 bases between them. This CDR3 has 18 amino acids. The CDR3 spells CASSLNPPSPSSGNTIYF. CDR3 coding DNA: TGTGCCAGCAGCTTAAACCCCCCCAGCCCGAGCTCTGGAAACACCATATATTTT.

This chain joins TRBV11-2 and TRBJ1-1, with 8 positions matching TRBD1. Germline V gives CDR1 SGHAT, CDR2 FQNNGV. The CDR3 spans 17 residues. The junction had 11 bases not matched to a gene; V was cut back by 4 bases and J by 1 base. The DNA of the CDR3 is TGTGCCAGCAGCTCTCATTCTCGGACAGGGCGGAACACTGAAGCTTTCTTT. It codes for CASSSHSRTGRNTEAFF. Full variable domain (remainder filled in from reference TRBV11-2 and TRBJ1-1): EAGVAQSPRYKIIEKRQSVAFWCNPISGHATLYWYQQILGQGPKLLIQFQNNGVVDDSQLPKDRFSAERLKGVDSTLKIQPAKLEDSAVYLCASSSHSRTGRNTEAFFGQGTRLTVV.

The CDR3 DNA reads TGTGCCAGTAGTATAGATCCTCTAGCGGGATGGGTTGATGAGCAGTTCTTC. It translates to CASSIDPLAGWVDEQFF. This chain joins TRBV19 and TRBJ2-1; 9 positions agree with TRBD2. The CDR3 runs 17 residues. V shed 0 bases and J 8 bases; nucleotides not matched to a gene: 11. Germline loops: CDR1 LNHDA, CDR2 SQIVND (reference sequence).

The chain employs TRBV30 and TRBJ2-1; 9 positions match TRBD2. V was clipped by 4 bases and J by 6 bases; unmatched bases: 7. The V gene's germline CDR1 is GTSNPN and CDR2 SVGIG (reference sequence). This CDR3 is built from 14 residues. The CDR3 coding sequence is TGTGCCTGGAACAAGGCTAGCGGGACCAATGAGCAGTTCTTC. Protein product: CAWNKASGTNEQFF.

The rearrangement uses TRBV2 and TRBJ1-1; 11 nucleotides match TRBD1. Looked up from germline, CDR1 is SNHLY and CDR2 is FYNNEI. The CDR3 runs 13 residues. With V trimmed by 6 bases and J by 5 bases, 2 bases remained unmatched. CDR3: CASRGQGGTEAFF. In nucleotides, the CDR3 is TGTGCCAGCAGGGGACAGGGGGGAACTGAAGCTTTCTTT.

The rearrangement uses TRBV3-1 (or the pseudogene TRBV3-2) and TRBJ2-2, with D tentatively TRBD1 (5 bases). This CDR3 is 16 amino acids long. The germline V gene encodes CDR1 LGHDT and CDR2 YNNKEL (reference sequence). The V gene lost 3 bases and the J gene lost 4 bases, with 15 bases spanning the gap. The CDR3 loop reads CASSHLWQGGTGELFF. CDR3 nucleotides: TGTGCCAGCAGCCATTTATGGCAGGGTGGCACCGGGGAGCTGTTTTTT.

This chain uses TRBV3-1 (or the pseudogene TRBV3-2) with TRBJ2-6, with D perhaps being TRBD1 or TRBD2 (6 bases each). Trimming cost V 4 bases and J 4 bases, with 14 bases left between them. CDR3 length equals 16 residues. Germline-derived CDR1 and CDR2 are LGHDT and YNNKEL (reference sequence). The CDR3 reads CASSPPGGSGANVLTF. In DNA, the CDR3 is TGTGCCAGCAGCCCTCCCGGGGGCTCAGGGGCCAACGTCCTGACTTTC.

This clone has only one observation. The chain uses TRBV11-2 and TRBJ1-2; D is possibly TRBD1 (6 bases). Germline CDR1 and CDR2: SGHAT and FQNNGV. Trimming shortened V by 1 base and J by 2 bases, and 8 bases separated the two germline ends. This CDR3 is 14 amino acids long. The CDR3 nucleotides are TGTGCCAGCAGCTTAGGAGGGGGAAACTATGGCTACACCTTC. It specifies CASSLGGGNYGYTF.

The chain is built from TRBV27 and TRBJ1-1; D ambiguous. This CDR3 comprises 17 residues. V was clipped by 5 bases and J by 2 bases, with 21 bases between them. The germline V gene has CDR1 MNHEY and CDR2 SMNVEV (reference sequence). The CDR3 here is CASSPLSEGPQNTEAFF. CDR3 coding DNA: TGTGCCAGCAGTCCCCTCTCGGAGGGCCCCCAAAACACTGAAGCTTTCTTT.

This chain joins TRBV6-5 and TRBJ1-5; possibly TRBD1 for D (6 bases). Trimming took off 0 bases at V and 9 bases at J, with 15 bases between the two ends. This CDR3 comprises 15 residues. Germline loops: CDR1 MNHEY, CDR2 SVGAGI. In DNA form, the CDR3 reads TGTGCCAGCAGTTACTCGATACAGGGCGTCGGGCCCCAGCATTTT. Translation: CASSYSIQGVGPQHF.

This chain links TRBV5-1 with TRBJ2-3, with 8 bases lining up with TRBD2. Germline assignment: CDR1 SGHRS and CDR2 YFSETQ. V was pared by 0 bases and J by 0 bases, with 3 bases of the junction left unmatched. The CDR3 is 16 amino acids. Written as DNA, the CDR3 is TGCGCCAGCAGCTTGGCGGGACTAGTTAGCACAGATACGCAGTATTTT. As protein: CASSLAGLVSTDTQYF.